Listed here are 14 T cell receptor beta chains from one sample, sequenced in a study of Ad26.COV2.S vaccination and SARS-CoV-2 variants. Sequencing was performed with immunoSEQ multiplex PCR; in TCRdb, only in-frame clones are kept and a portion is missing. Among some 460,000 clones listed, 89% were seen once. Regarding treatment: about 20 received Ad26.COV2.S at low or high dose, single or two shots; about five received placebo; per-sample allocation not given. Vaccine and placebo recipients were sampled on day 63 after the first injection. The material sequenced was peripheral blood, taken in a trial of Ad26.COV2.S vaccine versus placebo. These receptors were taken from a person aged 18-65 years who received the Ad26.COV2.S COVID-19 vaccine or a placebo.

The chain has TRBV28 and TRBJ2-3, with D perhaps matching TRBD1 or TRBD2 (5 bases each). V was pared by 3 bases and J by 4 bases, with 20 bases between. Germline CDR1 MDHEN, CDR2 SYDVKM. This CDR3 contains 17 residues. As DNA, the CDR3 is TGTGCCAGCAGTTTCCCCCGACCGGGACGGAGGCCAGATACGCAGTATTTT. Translating gives CASSFPRPGRRPDTQYF.

The chain uses TRBV7-2 and TRBJ1-2, with no clear D. In germline, CDR1 is SGHTA, CDR2 FQGNSA. The CDR3 consists of 13 residues. The ends were cut back, 5 bases at V and 7 bases at J, with 14 bases in the middle. CDR3 region: CASSPPLRAGYTF. The CDR3 DNA sequence: TGTGCCAGCAGCCCCCCGCTAAGGGCTGGCTACACCTTC.

The chain is built from TRBV24-1 and TRBJ2-1, with 13 nucleotides matching TRBD2. Looked up from germline, CDR1 is KGHDR and CDR2 is SFDVKD. With 1 base clipped from V and 4 bases from J, the junction kept 3 bases outside the gene matches. The CDR3 contains 17 residues. CDR3 nucleotides: TGTGCCACCAGTGATTTAGGGACTAGCGGGGATTACAATGAGCAGTTCTTC. Translation gives CATSDLGTSGDYNEQFF.

The V call is TRBV30, the J call TRBJ1-2; D is unclear. Germline CDR1 reads GTSNPN; CDR2 reads SVGIG (reference sequence). CDR3 length equals 15 residues. The V end lost 3 bases, the J end lost 2 bases, and 16 bases lay between the germline ends. The CDR3 sequence is CAWSQARVKNYGYTF. The CDR3 nucleotides are TGTGCCTGGAGCCAGGCTAGGGTAAAAAACTATGGCTACACCTTC.

The chain recombines TRBV27 with TRBJ2-3; unclear D gene. V gave up 8 bases and J gave up 1 base, with 16 bases separating them. Germline V gives CDR1 MNHEY, CDR2 SMNVEV (reference sequence). This CDR3 contains 15 residues. The CDR3 region has the DNA TGTGCCAGCGGGATTCTGGGCACGGGCACAGATACGCAGTATTTT. Its translation: CASGILGTGTDTQYF.

This clone was recorded once. The CDR3 protein is CASSPYLDRGNTGELFF. Written as DNA, the CDR3 is TGTGCCAGCTCACCTTATTTGGACAGGGGAAACACCGGGGAGCTGTTTTTT. The rearrangement links TRBV18 to TRBJ2-2, with TRBD1 matching over 9 bases. The V and J ends lost 3 bases and 2 bases, in that order; junction bases with no gene match: 7. CDR3 size: 17 residues. Germline CDR1 KGHSH, CDR2 LQKENI.

The CDR3 reads CARLVSPGQGNYSNQPQHF. The CDR3 DNA reads as TGTGCCAGGCTAGTTAGCCCGGGACAGGGGAATTATAGCAATCAGCCCCAGCATTTT. The chain has TRBV19 and TRBJ1-5; 10 bases align to TRBD1. Looked up from germline, CDR1 is LNHDA and CDR2 is SQIVND (reference sequence). J was trimmed by 0 bases and V by 9 bases; bases with no gene match: 17. The CDR3 has 19 amino acids.

The CDR3 loop is CASSLDGPYQPQHF. CDR3 nucleotide sequence: TGTGCCAGCAGTCTGGACGGGCCTTATCAGCCCCAGCATTTT. The rearrangement links TRBV27 to TRBJ1-5; no reliable D call. The V gene's germline CDR1 is MNHEY and CDR2 SMNVEV (reference sequence). This CDR3 comprises 14 residues. V was clipped by 5 bases and J by 5 bases, with 13 bases between them.

The rearrangement links TRBV28 to TRBJ2-7; D gene uncertain. Germline values: CDR1 MDHEN, CDR2 SYDVKM. The CDR3 has 13 residues. V shed 3 bases and J shed 3 bases, with 9 bases lying between them. Written as DNA, the CDR3 is TGTGCCAGCAGTTTTCCCGGTCGCTACGAGCAGTACTTC. Protein sequence: CASSFPGRYEQYF.

This rearrangement joins TRBV2 to TRBJ1-5; D possibly corresponds to TRBD1 (6 bases). V lost 7 bases to trimming and J lost 0 bases, with 13 bases between them. Per germline, CDR1 SNHLY and CDR2 FYNNEI. The CDR3 covers 15 residues. The CDR3 nucleotides read TGTGCCAGCAATGACAGGCCCTATAGCAATCAGCCCCAGCATTTT. It yields the protein CASNDRPYSNQPQHF.

The chain combines TRBV6-2 or TRBV6-3 with TRBJ1-1; D gene unclear. V gave up 4 bases and J gave up 1 base, with 13 bases separating them. Per germline, CDR1 MNHEY and CDR2 SVGEGT. The CDR3 is 15 residues long. DNA of the CDR3: TGTGCCAGCAGTTGGCACAGTTCGAGGAACACTGAAGCTTTCTTT. It translates to CASSWHSSRNTEAFF.

This clone was seen a handful of times. The identical CDR3 is also encoded by other nucleotide sequences in the sample. V gene TRBV18 combines with J gene TRBJ2-5; no clear D gene. The CDR3 is 11 amino acids. Germline V gives CDR1 KGHSH, CDR2 LQKENI. Trimming removed 5 bases at V and 1 base at J, with 2 bases between. This chain's CDR3 is CASSTQETQYF. In DNA form, the CDR3 reads TGTGCCAGCTCAACCCAAGAGACCCAGTACTTC.

Only a few counts were recorded for this clone. The rearrangement joins TRBV7-8 to TRBJ1-2; D gene unclear. Germline V gene sequence: CDR1 SGHVS, CDR2 FQNEAQ. CDR3 length: 13 residues. V dropped 0 bases and J dropped 4 bases, with 6 bases sitting between them. The CDR3 region has the DNA TGTGCCAGCAGCTTAGCCGGATTCTATGGCTACACCTTC. Translating gives CASSLAGFYGYTF.

The rearrangement uses TRBV27 and TRBJ2-3; possible D gene TRBD2, 5 bases. The CDR3 is 17 amino acids. CDR1 MNHEY and CDR2 SMNVEV come from the germline V gene (reference sequence). V was cut by 4 bases and J by 2 bases, with 19 bases left in between. In nucleotides, the CDR3 is TGTGCCAGCAGTTCCCACGGAGGAGCGGCCAACACAGATACGCAGTATTTT. This sequence encodes CASSSHGGAANTDTQYF.